A single sample is the source of the 31 T cell receptor beta chains below, sequenced in a study of Tregs in tolerant kidney transplant recipients. Some clones are missing from TCRdb's copy, which holds only in-frame ones; the method was immunoSEQ multiplex PCR. The profile shows over 60,000 clones, roughly 89% of them singletons. The material was CD4+ T cells from blood, obtained before the transplant. The receptors were sampled from a human donor who received a combined kidney and bone marrow transplant.

V is TRBV6-5 and J is TRBJ2-7, with 8 bases identical to TRBD2. The germline V gene has CDR1 MNHEY and CDR2 SVGAGI. This CDR3 is built from 14 residues. V trimming: 2 bases; J trimming: 3 bases; junction bases outside the gene matches: 3. CDR3: CASSYRGLGYEQYF. Written as DNA, the CDR3 is TGTGCCAGCAGTTACCGGGGACTAGGCTACGAGCAGTACTTC.

This clone was seen a single time. The V gene is TRBV25-1, the J gene TRBJ2-7, with a possible D match to TRBD2 (5 bases). The germline V gene encodes CDR1 MGHDK and CDR2 SYGVNS. The germline V and J ends were trimmed by 0 bases and 1 base, with 16 bases remaining between them. There are 17 residues in the CDR3. This CDR3 is CASSEYPTRHCSYEQYF. As DNA, the CDR3 is TGTGCCAGCAGTGAATACCCTACTAGACATTGTTCCTACGAGCAGTACTTC.

V and J are TRBV7-8 and TRBJ1-4; D possibly corresponds to TRBD1 (5 bases). V was clipped by 7 bases and J by 8 bases, with 17 bases between them. The V gene's germline CDR1 is SGHVS and CDR2 FQNEAQ. CDR3 length: 14 amino acids. The CDR3 DNA is TGTGCCAGCACCACGTCACCAGGGAAAGAAAAACTGTTTTTT. Its protein product is CASTTSPGKEKLFF.

The chain uses TRBV10-3 and TRBJ2-7; 11 bases fit TRBD2. Trimming took 1 base from V and 2 from J; bases not matched to a gene: 13. This CDR3 has 19 amino acids. From germline, CDR1 is ENHRY and CDR2 SYGVKD. The CDR3 nucleotides read TGTGCCATCAGTGAGTACCCCTCCACGACTAGCGGGGTCGCCTACGAGCAGTACTTC. Protein product: CAISEYPSTTSGVAYEQYF.

This rearrangement joins TRBV23-1 to TRBJ2-1; D might be TRBD1 (6 bases). TRBV23-1 is an open reading frame, and its role is uncertain. CDR3 length: 16 amino acids. V lost 0 bases, J lost 8 bases, and 17 bases lay in between. CDR3 amino acids: CASSQSWQGRGDEQFF. CDR3 sequence (DNA): TGCGCCAGCAGTCAATCATGGCAGGGGCGAGGGGATGAGCAGTTCTTC.

The CDR3 region is CASSQVVLSADRGYTF. CDR3 DNA: TGCGCCAGCAGCCAGGTGGTTCTAAGCGCCGACCGAGGCTACACCTTC. The V and J genes are TRBV4-1 and TRBJ1-2; unclear D gene. There are 16 residues in the CDR3. The V gene's germline CDR1 is MGHRA and CDR2 YSYEKL. The V and J ends lost 3 bases and 8 bases respectively, with 22 bases between them.

The chain combines TRBV7-8 with TRBJ2-2; the D gene is possibly TRBD2 (6 bases). V lost 4 bases and J lost 0, with 12 bases in between. The CDR3 has 16 residues. Germline V lookup: CDR1 SGHVS, CDR2 FQNEAQ. The CDR3 sequence: CASSSLADANTGELFF. The DNA for the CDR3 is TGTGCCAGCAGCTCCTTAGCGGACGCGAACACCGGGGAGCTGTTTTTT.

The chain joins TRBV5-1 to TRBJ2-3; 12 bases agree with TRBD2. CDR1 is SGHRS, CDR2 YFSETQ, per germline. This CDR3 has 16 residues. V was pared by 0 bases and J by 6 bases, with 5 bases of the junction left unmatched. As DNA, the CDR3 is TGCGCCAGCAGCTTGGGGACTAGCGGGGAGCGGGATACGCAGTATTTT. This gives the protein CASSLGTSGERDTQYF.

V is TRBV5-1 and J is TRBJ2-6; 8 bases match TRBD2. From germline, CDR1 is SGHRS and CDR2 YFSETQ. This CDR3 has 17 amino acids. J was trimmed by 3 bases and V by 0 bases; bases with no gene match: 5. The CDR3 nucleotides are TGCGCCAGCAGCTTGGGATTGCGGGAGGATGGGGCCAACGTCCTGACTTTC. Translation gives CASSLGLREDGANVLTF.

The gene calls are TRBV5-4 and TRBJ2-1; 12 nucleotides match TRBD2. The CDR3 loop spans 15 amino acids. Unmatched junction bases numbered 7, after V lost 4 bases and J lost 8 bases. Germline CDR1 and CDR2: SGHNT and YYREEE (reference sequence). The CDR3 loop is CASSLRLAGEDEQFF. CDR3 nucleotide sequence: TGTGCCAGCAGCCTAAGACTAGCGGGAGAGGATGAGCAGTTCTTC.

The genes are TRBV5-1 and TRBJ2-5; TRBD2 agrees at 14 bases. The germline V gene encodes CDR1 SGHRS and CDR2 YFSETQ. The CDR3 has 15 residues. After removal of 4 bases from V and 5 bases from J, the junction contained 4 bases not matched to a gene. In DNA, the CDR3 is TGCGCCAGCAGCAAGGGACTAGCGGGAGCGGAGACCCAGTACTTC. This sequence encodes CASSKGLAGAETQYF.

The V gene is TRBV6-5, the J gene TRBJ2-7; TRBD2 is a possible D gene (5 bases). CDR1 is MNHEY, CDR2 SVGAGI, per germline. The CDR3 has 14 residues. Trimming pared 2 bases from V and 2 bases from J, leaving 10 bases between. CDR3 nucleotides: TGTGCCAGCAGTTACCGGGGTTCTACCTACGAGCAGTACTTC. Amino acids: CASSYRGSTYEQYF.

This chain joins TRBV28 and TRBJ1-2; 7 bases are a match to TRBD1. This CDR3 spans 13 amino acids. The junction had 7 bases not matched to a gene; V was cut back by 5 bases and J by 7 bases. Per germline, CDR1 MDHEN and CDR2 SYDVKM. In DNA form, the CDR3 reads TGTGCCAGCAGTCTCCTAGACAGGGCTGGCTACACCTTC. Translated: CASSLLDRAGYTF.

The V gene is TRBV28, the J gene TRBJ1-5; no reliable D call. V was cut by 1 base and J by 7 bases, with 11 bases left in between. The CDR3 runs 14 residues. Germline-derived CDR1 and CDR2 are MDHEN and SYDVKM. This CDR3 is CASSLFRGDQPQHF. In DNA form, the CDR3 reads TGTGCCAGCAGTTTATTCCGGGGAGACCAGCCCCAGCATTTT. Complete variable domain (other parts from reference TRBV28 and TRBJ1-5): DVKVTQSSRYLVKRTGEKVFLECVQDMDHENMFWYRQDPGLGLRLIYFSYDVKMKEKGDIPEGYSVSREKKERFSLILESASTNQTSMYLCASSLFRGDQPQHFGDGTRLSIL.

The chain carries TRBV30 and TRBJ2-1, with 13 bases fitting TRBD2. Looked up from germline, CDR1 is GTSNPN and CDR2 is SVGIG (reference sequence). Trimming cost V 3 bases and J 13 bases; bases outside gene matches: 6. The CDR3 runs to 13 residues. CDR3 residues: CAWRVLAGGYQFF. The DNA for the CDR3 is TGTGCCTGGAGAGTACTAGCGGGAGGGTATCAGTTCTTC.

V gene TRBV28 combines with J gene TRBJ2-7; 8 bases are a match to TRBD2. The CDR3 runs to 15 residues. Germline V CDR1 and CDR2: MDHEN, SYDVKM. V gave up 6 bases and J gave up 3 bases; unmatched junction bases: 10. CDR3 nucleotides: TGTGCCAGCAGCCCACCCAACAGCGGGAGCTACGAGCAGTACTTC. Amino acids: CASSPPNSGSYEQYF.

CDR3: CASSTRAELFF. CDR3 nucleotides: TGTGCCAGTAGCACTCGAGCGGAGCTGTTTTTT. This chain links TRBV19 with TRBJ2-2; D call uncertain. The CDR3 runs 11 residues. V was cut by 6 bases and J by 10 bases, with 9 bases left in between. The germline V gene encodes CDR1 LNHDA and CDR2 SQIVND (reference sequence).

The chain is built from TRBV7-9 and TRBJ2-7; TRBD2 agrees at 13 bases. The germline gives CDR1 SEHNR, CDR2 FQNEAQ (reference sequence). This CDR3 has 16 amino acids. The V segment lost 8 bases and the J segment 0 bases; nucleotides outside the gene matches: 7. CDR3 in DNA: TGTGCCAGCGGCCAGGGGACTAGCGGGAACTCCTACGAGCAGTACTTC. This encodes CASGQGTSGNSYEQYF.

J is TRBJ2-7 and V is TRBV5-1, with 7 bases matching TRBD1. CDR3 size: 16 residues. In germline, CDR1 is SGHRS, CDR2 YFSETQ. Germline trimming cut 5 bases from V and 4 bases from J; bases unmatched to any gene: 15. The CDR3 here is CASSNRQGLGVYEQYF. CDR3 DNA: TGCGCCAGCAGTAACCGACAGGGCTTGGGTGTATACGAGCAGTACTTC. The whole variable domain, remainder taken from reference TRBV5-1 and TRBJ2-7, is KAGVTQTPRYLIKTRGQQVTLSCSPISGHRSVSWYQQTPGQGLQFLFEYFSETQRNKGNFPGRFSGRQFSNSRSEMNVSTLELGDSALYLCASSNRQGLGVYEQYFGPGTRLTVT.

V is TRBV6-6 and J is TRBJ1-5, with D unresolved. Germline CDR1 and CDR2: MNHNY and SVGAGI (reference sequence). V shed 7 bases and J shed 4 bases, with 17 bases lying between them. The CDR3 covers 15 residues. CDR3 region: CASILLQDGNQPQHF. In DNA form, the CDR3 reads TGTGCCAGCATATTGTTGCAAGACGGGAATCAGCCCCAGCATTTT.

This rearrangement joins TRBV19 to TRBJ2-2, with D unclear. The CDR3 covers 15 residues. In germline, CDR1 is LNHDA, CDR2 SQIVND (reference sequence). Trimming stripped 3 bases from V and 4 bases from J, with 12 bases between. The CDR3 region is CASSIRAVLTGELFF. CDR3 sequence (DNA): TGTGCCAGTAGTATTCGCGCCGTACTCACCGGGGAGCTGTTTTTT.

V usage is TRBV28 and J usage is TRBJ2-1; 8 nucleotides line up with TRBD2. Trimming removed 5 bases from V and 9 bases from J; junction bases left unmatched: 15. The CDR3 is 16 residues long. The germline V gene has CDR1 MDHEN and CDR2 SYDVKM. CDR3 amino acids: CASSPGGEIGFLEQFF. CDR3 DNA: TGTGCCAGCAGTCCCGGGGGGGAGATTGGTTTTCTTGAGCAGTTCTTC.

The rearrangement joins TRBV29-1 to TRBJ2-5; 15 positions agree with TRBD2. Germline V gene sequence: CDR1 SQVTM, CDR2 ANQGSEA. Trimming removed 8 bases from V and 4 bases from J; junction bases left unmatched: 8. The CDR3 sequence is 15 residues long. CDR3 DNA sequence: TGCAGCTCATCTCCGGGACTAGCGGGAGGAGAGACCCAGTACTTC. Amino acid sequence: CSSSPGLAGGETQYF.

The V gene is TRBV5-1, the J gene TRBJ2-2; tentatively, D is TRBD1 (6 bases). The ends were cut back, 5 bases at V and 1 base at J, with 15 bases in the middle. Germline values: CDR1 SGHRS, CDR2 YFSETQ. This CDR3 contains 16 residues. DNA for the CDR3: TGCGCCAGCAGTAGTGGACAGCTCCAGAACACCGGGGAGCTGTTTTTT. Its translation: CASSSGQLQNTGELFF.

This chain joins TRBV7-2 and TRBJ2-7; tentatively, D is TRBD2 (6 bases). The CDR3 consists of 15 residues. Germline CDR1 SGHTA, CDR2 FQGNSA. V was clipped by 4 bases and J by 4 bases, with 17 bases between them. The chain's CDR3 is CASSSDPGTVYEQYF. In DNA form, the CDR3 reads TGTGCCAGCAGCTCAGACCCGGGGACTGTTTACGAGCAGTACTTC. Filled out from reference TRBV7-2 and TRBJ2-7, the complete variable domain reads GAGVSQSPSNKVTEKGKDVELRCDPISGHTALYWYRQSLGQGLEFLIYFQGNSAPDKSGLPSDRFSAERTGGSVSTLTIQRTQQEDSAVYLCASSSDPGTVYEQYFGPGTRLTVT.

V and J are TRBV5-6 and TRBJ2-1; tentatively, D is TRBD1 (5 bases). Germline V gene data show CDR1 as SGHDT and CDR2 as YYEEEE. The CDR3 sequence is 14 residues long. Trimming cost V 0 bases and J 8 bases, with 12 bases left between them. The CDR3, as DNA: TGTGCCAGCAGCTTGGTAAGGGGCAGGCATGAGCAGTTCTTC. This gives the protein CASSLVRGRHEQFF.

The chain couples TRBV27 to TRBJ2-1, with TRBD2 identical over 13 bases. Losses at the gene ends were 5 bases for V and 7 bases for J; bases not matched to a gene: 2. The CDR3 runs 14 residues. The V gene's germline CDR1 is MNHEY and CDR2 SMNVEV (reference sequence). DNA for the CDR3: TGTGCCAGCAGTCAGACTAGCGGGAGGAATGAGCAGTTCTTC. Its protein is CASSQTSGRNEQFF.

A single count supports this clone. The CDR3 DNA sequence: TGTGCCAGCAGGCGAGAACTAGCGCGTGAGCAGTTCTTC. Amino acid sequence: CASRRELAREQFF. The V call is TRBV2, the J call TRBJ2-1, with TRBD2 matching 7 bases. Per germline, CDR1 SNHLY and CDR2 FYNNEI. This CDR3 is built from 13 residues. J was trimmed by 9 bases and V by 6 bases; bases with no gene match: 8.

This clone came up once. The chain is built from TRBV5-1 and TRBJ2-7, with 10 bases that match TRBD1. CDR1 is SGHRS and CDR2 is YFSETQ in the germline V gene. V lost 4 bases to trimming and J lost 7 bases; unmatched junction nucleotides: 11. This CDR3 is 15 amino acids long. CDR3 protein: CASSETGGPMGEQYF. The CDR3 coding sequence is TGCGCCAGCAGCGAGACAGGGGGCCCGATGGGAGAGCAGTACTTC. Supplemented by reference TRBV5-1 and TRBJ2-7, the full variable domain reads KAGVTQTPRYLIKTRGQQVTLSCSPISGHRSVSWYQQTPGQGLQFLFEYFSETQRNKGNFPGRFSGRQFSNSRSEMNVSTLELGDSALYLCASSETGGPMGEQYFGPGTRLTVT.

J is TRBJ2-1 and V is TRBV28; 7 nucleotides agree with TRBD1. Unmatched junction bases numbered 4, after V lost 2 bases and J lost 0 bases. This CDR3 has 16 residues. In germline, CDR1 is MDHEN, CDR2 SYDVKM. The CDR3 DNA reads TGTGCCAGCAGTTTAGGAGGACAGGCCTCCTACAATGAGCAGTTCTTC. Translating it yields CASSLGGQASYNEQFF.

The V call is TRBV30, the J call TRBJ2-7; 8 nucleotides align to TRBD2. The CDR3 spans 15 residues. V shed 1 base and J 4 bases; nucleotides not matched to a gene: 9. CDR1 and CDR2 from the germline V gene are GTSNPN and SVGIG (reference sequence). This chain's CDR3 is CAWSGSGTRIYEQYF. The CDR3 region has the DNA TGTGCCTGGAGTGGCTCCGGGACTAGAATATACGAGCAGTACTTC.